The 21 T cell receptor beta chains reported below all come from one sample, sequenced in a study of metastatic and nonmetastatic thyroid tumors. TCRdb used MiXCR to call clones anew from the PCR reads. The table has fewer than 40,000 clones, about a fifth seen once. No treatment of any kind had been given to any patient before thyroid surgery. What was sequenced was tumor tissue. The receptors come from a male donor with papillary thyroid cancer or a benign thyroid nodule (not recorded which). Some clones in this sample may be carry-over from other donors' samples.

This clone was counted many times. J is TRBJ2-7 and V is TRBV10-2; TRBD2 agrees at 7 bases. After removal of 7 bases from V and 2 bases from J, the junction contained 5 bases not matched to a gene. The CDR3 covers 13 residues. The germline CDR1 and CDR2 sequences are WSHSY and SAAADI. In DNA form, the CDR3 reads TGCGCCAGCAATAGCGGGTACGCCTACGAGCAGTACTTC. This translates into CASNSGYAYEQYF.

This clone was recorded a few times. J is TRBJ2-2 and V is TRBV2; D not resolved. Germline CDR1 reads SNHLY; CDR2 reads FYNNEI. The length of the CDR3 is 12 residues. V was shortened by 7 bases and J by 3 bases, with 6 bases between the two germline ends. CDR3 bases: TGTGCCAGCAACTTTTACACCGGGGAGCTGTTTTTT. This encodes CASNFYTGELFF.

The CDR3 DNA reads as TGTGCCAGCAGCGCACAGGGGGTACGCCTCTATGGCTACACCTTC. It yields the protein CASSAQGVRLYGYTF. This chain joins TRBV7-9 and TRBJ1-2; 8 bases align to TRBD1. V shed 5 bases and J 4 bases; nucleotides not matched to a gene: 9. Germline V gives CDR1 SEHNR, CDR2 FQNEAQ (reference sequence). The CDR3 totals 15 residues.

The sample holds a few counts of this clone. The CDR3 protein is CASSIRARPQDYEQYF. The CDR3 DNA sequence: TGTGCCAGTAGTATACGGGCCAGGCCTCAAGACTACGAGCAGTACTTC. The rearrangement joins TRBV19 to TRBJ2-7; the D is unclear. Trimming cost V 2 bases and J 3 bases, with 17 bases left between them. The CDR3 spans 16 residues. Per germline, CDR1 LNHDA and CDR2 SQIVND (reference sequence).

This clone is judged medium-sized (0.01 to 0.1%). The chain uses TRBV27 and TRBJ1-5; D perhaps matches TRBD1 (6 bases). Germline-derived CDR1 and CDR2 are MNHEY and SMNVEV (reference sequence). V lost 10 bases to trimming and J lost 3 bases, with 19 bases between them. The CDR3 has 15 residues. The CDR3 spells CATSPQGSLNQPQHF. CDR3 sequence (DNA): TGTGCCACCTCACCCCAGGGGTCGCTCAATCAGCCCCAGCATTTT.

The chain carries TRBV20-1 and TRBJ2-7, with 15 bases matching TRBD2. Germline V lookup: CDR1 DFQATT, CDR2 SNEGSKA (reference sequence). The CDR3 totals 17 residues. Trimming at V came to 0 bases and at J to 7 bases, leaving 10 bases not matched to a gene. The CDR3 spells CSARDQRGLAGGSEQYF. The CDR3 DNA reads as TGCAGTGCTAGAGATCAACGGGGACTAGCGGGAGGCTCAGAGCAGTACTTC.

This clone was seen repeatedly, ten times or more. The gene calls are TRBV5-1 and TRBJ2-7; either TRBD1 or TRBD2 may fit D (5 bases each). V was clipped by 1 base and J by 2 bases, with 13 bases between them. The CDR3 consists of 15 residues. Germline V gene lookup returns CDR1 SGHRS and CDR2 YFSETQ. This CDR3 is CASSLRSVGAYEQYF. Written as DNA, the CDR3 is TGCGCCAGCAGCTTGAGGTCCGTGGGGGCCTACGAGCAGTACTTC.

This clone has only a few counts. The CDR3 region is CASIRHGGEQYF. The CDR3 DNA sequence: TGTGCCAGCATCCGACATGGAGGCGAGCAGTACTTC. The genes are TRBV6-1 and TRBJ2-7; possibly TRBD2 for D (5 bases). The CDR3 sequence is 12 residues long. Germline loops: CDR1 MNHNS, CDR2 SASEGT. Trimming took off 7 bases at V and 6 bases at J, with 13 bases between the two ends.

This clone was detected ten times or more. The chain is built from TRBV5-1 and TRBJ2-5, with 7 bases that match TRBD2. In germline, CDR1 is SGHRS, CDR2 YFSETQ. CDR3 size: 20 residues. The junction had 21 bases not matched to a gene; V was cut back by 0 bases and J by 4 bases. The CDR3 loop reads CASSLEEASGPETEAETQYF. The CDR3 nucleotides read TGCGCCAGCAGCTTGGAAGAAGCTAGCGGCCCCGAAACGGAAGCAGAGACCCAGTACTTC.

This clone was seen repeatedly, ten times or more. The chain is built from TRBV18 and TRBJ2-2; 7 bases are shared with TRBD1. This CDR3 is built from 15 residues. Germline V gene sequence: CDR1 KGHSH, CDR2 LQKENI. V lost 3 bases to trimming and J lost 1 base; unmatched junction nucleotides: 2. CDR3: CASSPTGRNTGELFF. DNA for the CDR3: TGTGCCAGCTCACCGACAGGGAGGAACACCGGGGAGCTGTTTTTT. The entire variable domain, with the rest obtained from reference TRBV18 and TRBJ2-2, is as follows: NAGVMQNPRHLVRRRGQEARLRCSPMKGHSHVYWYRQLPEEGLKFMVYLQKENIIDESGMPKERFSAEFPKEGPSILRIQQVVRGDSAAYFCASSPTGRNTGELFFGEGSRLTVL.

In this sample, this clone turned up a few times. CDR3 region: CASRIRGTQYF. CDR3 in DNA: TGTGCCAGCAGAATCAGAGGGACCCAGTACTTC. The gene calls are TRBV2 and TRBJ2-5; D gene unclear. The CDR3 sequence is 11 residues long. Germline V gene lookup returns CDR1 SNHLY and CDR2 FYNNEI. Trimming took 6 bases from V and 7 from J, leaving 9 bases between them.

There are a few counts of this clone. This sequence joins TRBV6-5 and TRBJ2-7; TRBD1 matches at 7 bases. Germline V gives CDR1 MNHEY, CDR2 SVGAGI. Trimming removed 9 bases from V and 4 bases from J; junction bases left unmatched: 12. The CDR3 extends over 14 amino acids. CDR3 in amino acids: CARSVSTTGYEQYF. CDR3 nucleotides: TGTGCCAGAAGTGTCTCGACGACAGGGTACGAGCAGTACTTC.

Ten or more counts support this clone. The genes are TRBV20-1 and TRBJ2-5, with D maybe TRBD2 (6 bases). Trimming shortened V by 2 bases and J by 2 bases, and 9 bases separated the two germline ends. Looked up from germline, CDR1 is DFQATT and CDR2 is SNEGSKA (reference sequence). The CDR3 is 13 amino acids. The CDR3 loop reads CSARRDWQETQYF. CDR3 DNA sequence: TGCAGTGCTAGAAGGGACTGGCAAGAGACCCAGTACTTC.

This clone is termed medium-sized. Other nucleotide sequences from this sample produce the same CDR3. This sequence joins TRBV6-1 and TRBJ2-7; D unclear. The length of the CDR3 is 12 residues. Between the trimmed V and J ends, which lost 8 bases and 5 bases, there was a span of 13 bases. Germline V gene lookup returns CDR1 MNHNS and CDR2 SASEGT. CDR3 bases: TGTGCCAGCCGCTGGTCCAGTAACGAGCAGTACTTC. Protein: CASRWSSNEQYF.

In its sample, this clone was seen many times. The DNA for the CDR3 is TGTGCCAGCAGCACTAACAGGGTTGAACAGCCCCAGCATTTT. Translating gives CASSTNRVEQPQHF. The rearrangement links TRBV7-2 to TRBJ1-5; tentative D call: TRBD1 (6 bases). The germline V and J ends were trimmed by 5 bases and 7 bases, with 15 bases remaining between them. Germline CDR1 SGHTA, CDR2 FQGNSA. The CDR3 runs to 14 residues.

The J gene is TRBJ1-2, the V gene TRBV11-3, with 7 bases aligning to TRBD1. The germline V gene encodes CDR1 SGHNT and CDR2 YENEEA. The CDR3 runs 15 residues. The V and J ends lost 5 bases and 4 bases, in that order; junction bases with no gene match: 10. The CDR3 region is CASSPQGSDPYGYTF. The CDR3, as DNA: TGTGCCAGCAGCCCACAGGGGTCGGACCCCTATGGCTACACCTTC. Using reference TRBV11-3 and TRBJ1-2 for the parts outside the CDR3, the full variable domain is EAGVVQSPRYKIIEKKQPVAFWCNPISGHNTLYWYLQNLGQGPELLIRYENEEAVDDSQLPKDRFSAERLKGVDSTLKIQPAELGDSAVYLCASSPQGSDPYGYTFGSGTRLTVV.

This clone was counted many times. This sequence joins TRBV4-2 and TRBJ1-5; weak D call: TRBD1 (6 bases). The CDR3 totals 18 residues. From germline, CDR1 is LGHNA and CDR2 YNFKEQ. The V end lost 0 bases, the J end lost 0 bases, and 15 bases lay between the germline ends. CDR3 bases: TGTGCCAGCAGCCAAGAACTAACAGGGTCCTATAGCAATCAGCCCCAGCATTTT. The encoded protein is CASSQELTGSYSNQPQHF.

The chain uses TRBV20-1 and TRBJ2-7; possible D gene TRBD2, 6 bases. CDR1 is DFQATT, CDR2 SNEGSKA, per germline (reference sequence). V shed 6 bases and J shed 3 bases, with 18 bases lying between them. CDR3 length: 14 amino acids. The CDR3 nucleotides read TGCAGTGCCACCGGGGCTAGCGAGATCTACGAGCAGTACTTC. Protein: CSATGASEIYEQYF.

By its share, this clone is medium-sized. Written as DNA, the CDR3 is TGCAGCTACACACAGGGTTTGGGGGGCTACACCTTC. As protein: CSYTQGLGGYTF. The V gene is TRBV20-1, the J gene TRBJ1-2; D is perhaps TRBD1 (6 bases). The CDR3 runs to 12 residues. CDR1 and CDR2 from the germline V gene are DFQATT and SNEGSKA (reference sequence).

In this sample, this clone turned up many times. The V gene is TRBV7-2, the J gene TRBJ1-2, with D tentatively TRBD1 (5 bases). The ends were cut back, 4 bases at V and 4 bases at J, with 13 bases in the middle. Germline V CDR1 and CDR2: SGHTA, FQGNSA. This CDR3 is 14 amino acids long. As DNA, the CDR3 is TGTGCCAGCAGCTCGAGCAGGGTATCCTATGGCTACACCTTC. Amino acids: CASSSSRVSYGYTF.

This clone was picked up many times. The chain is built from TRBV11-2 and TRBJ2-1, with TRBD2 as a possible D gene (6 bases). CDR3 length: 16 amino acids. The V end was cut by 0 bases, the J end by 7 bases, with 16 bases between. The germline CDR1 and CDR2 sequences are SGHAT and FQNNGV. Here the CDR3 DNA reads TGTGCCAGCAGCTTAGACGGCGGGACCCTTCGGAATGAGCAGTTCTTC. Translation gives CASSLDGGTLRNEQFF.